This is a list of T cell receptor beta chains from one sample in a study of T cells in Graves' hyperthyroidism and ophthalmopathy. TCRdb called the multiplex PCR reads again in MiXCR, with one record for every CDR3 protein. The sample yields a few hundred thousand distinct CDR3 sequences, around a sixth seen once. The sample comprised blood. These receptors were obtained from a woman in her forties with Graves' ophthalmopathy. Each CDR3 is given with its conserved first and last residue. A D gene is named only where the DNA matches it firmly. Clone size is shown for a subset of rows, as once, few, many or a class of expanded clone.

clone_size	j_call	d_call	v_call	cdr3_nt	cdr3_aa
once	TRBJ1-2	NA	TRBV20-1	TGCAGTGCTAGCCTCCTCGGGTATGGCTACACCTTC	CSASLLGYGYTF
many	TRBJ2-1	NA	TRBV7-3	TGTGCCAGCAGCCCGACAGCCCCAAGATACAATGAGCAGTTCTTC	CASSPTAPRYNEQFF
many	TRBJ1-1	TRBD1	TRBV11-2	TGTGCCAGCAGCCCTAGGGGACAGGGTCTCACTGAAGCTTTCTTT	CASSPRGQGLTEAFF
many	TRBJ2-7	NA	TRBV30	TGTGCCTGGAGTGTAACTTGGGGCGAGCAGTACTTC	CAWSVTWGEQYF
many	TRBJ1-3	NA	TRBV19	TGTGCCAGCACCACCGGGGCCGCAAGAACCATATATTTT	CASTTGAARTIYF
many	TRBJ1-5	NA	TRBV6-1	TGTGCCAGCAGGAGAGGGCGAGGGGCGCAGCCCCAGCATTTT	CASRRGRGAQPQHF
few	TRBJ2-7	NA	TRBV5-1	TGCGCCAGCAGACCCGGGACAAGCTCCTACGAGCAGTACTTC	CASRPGTSSYEQYF
many	TRBJ1-2	NA	TRBV2	TGTGCCAGCCGCTGGGTCAACTATGGCTACACCTTC	CASRWVNYGYTF
many	TRBJ2-7	TRBD1	TRBV5-1	TGTGCCAGCAGCTTAGAGGGGGCTGGTGAGCAGTACTTC	CASSLEGAGEQYF
NA	TRBJ2-7	NA	TRBV6-1	TGTGCCAGCAGTCGGGACCAGGTAGGAATCGAGCAGTACTTC	CASSRDQVGIEQYF
many	TRBJ2-6	NA	TRBV4-1	TGCGCCAGCAGCCAGGGAACAGGGAACTCTGGGGCCAACGTCCTGACTTTC	CASSQGTGNSGANVLTF
many	TRBJ1-2	NA	TRBV18	TGTGCCAGCTCACCTGGAGTTTTAGGCTACACCTTC	CASSPGVLGYTF
NA	TRBJ2-5	NA	TRBV11-2	TGTGCCAGCAGCTTAGGGGACTTAGACCAAGAGACCCAGTACTTC	CASSLGDLDQETQYF
many	TRBJ2-4	NA	TRBV27	TGTGCCAGCAGCACTGGAGAGTGGGCCAAAAACATTCAGTACTTC	CASSTGEWAKNIQYF
many	TRBJ2-5	NA	TRBV24-1	TGTGCCACCAGTGATTCAGGGTTCCAAGAGACCCAGTACTTC	CATSDSGFQETQYF
few	TRBJ2-7	NA	TRBV28	TGTGCCAGCAGTTTGGTCGACAGGACCTACGAGCAGTACTTC	CASSLVDRTYEQYF